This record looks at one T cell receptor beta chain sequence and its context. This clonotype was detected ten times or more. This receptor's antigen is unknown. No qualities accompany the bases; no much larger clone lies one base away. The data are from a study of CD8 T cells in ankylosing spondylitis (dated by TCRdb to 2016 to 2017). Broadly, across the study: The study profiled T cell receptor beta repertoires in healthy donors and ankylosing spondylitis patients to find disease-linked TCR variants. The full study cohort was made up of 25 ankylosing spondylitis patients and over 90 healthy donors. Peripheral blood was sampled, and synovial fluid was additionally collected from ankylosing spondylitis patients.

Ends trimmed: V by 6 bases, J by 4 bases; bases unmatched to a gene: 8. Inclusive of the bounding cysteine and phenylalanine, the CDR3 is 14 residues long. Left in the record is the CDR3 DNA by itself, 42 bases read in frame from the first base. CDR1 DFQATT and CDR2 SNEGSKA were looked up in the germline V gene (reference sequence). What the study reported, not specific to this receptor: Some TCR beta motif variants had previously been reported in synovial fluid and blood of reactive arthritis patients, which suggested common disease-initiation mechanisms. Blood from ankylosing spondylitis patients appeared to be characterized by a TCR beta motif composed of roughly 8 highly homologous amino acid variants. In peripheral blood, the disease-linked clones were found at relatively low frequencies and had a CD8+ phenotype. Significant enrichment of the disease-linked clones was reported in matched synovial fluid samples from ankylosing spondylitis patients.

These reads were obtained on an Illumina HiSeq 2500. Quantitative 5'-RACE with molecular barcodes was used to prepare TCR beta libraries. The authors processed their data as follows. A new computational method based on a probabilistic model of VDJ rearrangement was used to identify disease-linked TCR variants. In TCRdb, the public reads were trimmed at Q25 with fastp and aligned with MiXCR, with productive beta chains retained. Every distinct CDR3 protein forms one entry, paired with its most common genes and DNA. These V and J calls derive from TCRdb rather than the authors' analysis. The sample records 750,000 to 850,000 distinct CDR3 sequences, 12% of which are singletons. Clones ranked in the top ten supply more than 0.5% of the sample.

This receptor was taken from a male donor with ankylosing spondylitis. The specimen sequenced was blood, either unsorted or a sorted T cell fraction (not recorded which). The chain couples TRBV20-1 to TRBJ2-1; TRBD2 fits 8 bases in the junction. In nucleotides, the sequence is TGCAGTGCCTTGCGGGGGGAGGTTTACAATGAGCAGTTCTTC. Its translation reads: CSALRGEVYNEQFF.